The source of this T cell receptor beta chain is a study of blood T cell repertoires in COVID-19. Overall study context: T cells, B-cell-depleted T cells, or PBMCs provided the cDNA or gDNA that served as material.

Clones were sequenced by immunoSEQ multiplex PCR, and TCRdb holds only the in-frame ones, with some missing. This table holds approximately 300,000 clones, approximately 87% found once. V was pared by 3 bases and J by 7 bases, with 7 bases of the junction left unmatched. CDR1 is SEHNR, CDR2 FQNEAQ, per germline (reference sequence). The CDR3 length is 16 residues. This chain uses TRBV7-9 with TRBJ2-1; 12 bases are shared with TRBD2. Sample: peripheral blood. The source of this sequence is a woman in her fifties or sixties with active or convalescent COVID-19. Written as DNA, the CDR3 is TGTGCCAGCAGCTTCACAGTGGGACTAGCGGGTAATGAGCAGTTCTTC. Its translation is CASSFTVGLAGNEQFF.